A selection of T cell receptor beta chains follows, all from one sample in a study of cytomegalovirus exposure and HLA in healthy donors. Produced via immunoSEQ multiplex PCR; TCRdb's table is partial and in-frame only. The table shows a few hundred thousand clones, with roughly 80% occurring only once. Sequencing was carried out using PBMCs. These receptors all come from a man aged 25 to 40 in good health and CMV-seronegative. Both conserved end residues are part of each CDR3. The D gene is left open where the match is weak. The size entry is marked missing in some rows and otherwise reads once, few, many or a size class.

D: TRBD2
size: NA
V: TRBV7-9
J: TRBJ2-1
CDR3: CASSSPTSGGAREQFF
DNA: TGTGCCAGCAGCTCCCCGACTAGCGGGGGGGCACGGGAGCAGTTCTTC

D: NA
size: NA
V: TRBV2
J: TRBJ1-1
CDR3: CASSLGVTGLIGFNTEAFF
DNA: TGTGCCAGCAGTCTAGGGGTTACCGGGTTAATCGGATTTAACACTGAAGCTTTCTTT

D: NA
size: NA
V: TRBV7-9
J: TRBJ1-4
CDR3: CASSPPGTISEKLFF
DNA: TGTGCCAGCAGCCCCCCCGGGACAATCAGTGAAAAACTGTTTTTT

D: NA
size: NA
V: TRBV27
J: TRBJ1-3
CDR3: CASSLGPTGNTIYF
DNA: TGTGCCAGCAGTTTAGGGCCAACTGGAAACACCATATATTTT

D: NA
size: NA
V: TRBV27
J: TRBJ2-7
CDR3: CASSPGLLVGEQYF
DNA: TGTGCCAGCAGCCCAGGGCTCCTAGTCGGTGAGCAGTACTTC

D: TRBD1
size: NA
V: TRBV6-1
J: TRBJ1-6
CDR3: CASSDLQGALESNSPLHF
DNA: TGTGCCAGCAGTGATTTACAGGGGGCCCTCGAGAGTAATTCACCCCTCCACTTT

D: TRBD1
size: few
V: TRBV19
J: TRBJ2-5
CDR3: CASSIGLRDSQETQYF
DNA: TGTGCCAGTAGTATTGGGCTGAGGGACAGCCAAGAGACCCAGTACTTC

D: NA
size: once
V: TRBV6-1
J: TRBJ1-3
CDR3: CASSGRQVGGNTIYF
DNA: TGTGCCAGCAGTGGGCGACAGGTCGGTGGAAACACCATATATTTT

D: TRBD1
size: NA
V: TRBV5-1
J: TRBJ1-2
CDR3: CASSFGDSRYYGYTF
DNA: TGCGCCAGCAGCTTCGGGGACAGCCGATACTATGGCTACACCTTC

D: NA
size: NA
V: TRBV6-5
J: TRBJ2-2
CDR3: CASSPRGGSTGELFF
DNA: TGTGCCAGCAGTCCTCGTGGGGGCAGCACCGGGGAGCTGTTTTTT

D: TRBD2
size: NA
V: TRBV14
J: TRBJ2-5
CDR3: CASSKGPGLRAGEQYF
DNA: TGTGCCAGCAGCAAAGGACCCGGACTTCGGGCGGGGGAGCAGTACTTC

D: TRBD1
size: few
V: TRBV5-1
J: TRBJ2-7
CDR3: CASSLQGAHEQYF
DNA: TGCGCCAGCAGCTTACAGGGGGCTCACGAGCAGTACTTC

D: NA
size: NA
V: TRBV11-2
J: TRBJ2-1
CDR3: CASSLPLGGGRGNEQFF
DNA: TGTGCCAGCAGCCTCCCCCTAGGGGGGGGCAGGGGAAATGAGCAGTTCTTC

D: NA
size: NA
V: TRBV19
J: TRBJ1-1
CDR3: CASQNTGKTEAFF
DNA: TGTGCCAGCCAAAATACCGGGAAAACTGAAGCTTTCTTT

D: NA
size: NA
V: TRBV4-1
J: TRBJ2-3
CDR3: CASSQGPRISGGTDTQYF
DNA: TGCGCCAGCAGCCAAGGTCCCCGCATATCCGGAGGAACAGATACGCAGTATTTT

D: TRBD1
size: NA
V: TRBV11-3
J: TRBJ2-1
CDR3: CASSLGTGDYDEQFF
DNA: TGTGCCAGCAGCTTAGGGACAGGGGATTACGATGAGCAGTTCTTC